This TCR beta chain came from a study of tumor and adjacent non-tumor tissue in lung cancer. Background on the study: The cohort had 12 to 13 adenocarcinoma, a couple of squamous cell and 1 small cell patients.

RNA was extracted from bulk tissue without any cell sorting. Donors were chemotherapy-naive, newly diagnosed lung cancer surgical patients in China, August–late 2014. The CDR3 consists of 21 residues. The ends lost 1 base at V and 2 bases at J; junction bases unmatched: 17. Germline loops: CDR1 LGHNA, CDR2 YNFKEQ. For this clonotype: What it binds is not known.

The study, taken as a whole, reports: Normal lung showed higher cumulative top 100 clone frequency than tumor.

TCRbeta libraries were built with three rounds of nested PCR, modified from ARM-PCR. TCRdb reanalysed the multiplex PCR reads using MiXCR and keeps one entry per CDR3 protein. This table has about 93,000 distinct CDR3 sequences, around 71% appearing once. Sample: lung tumor tissue. V and J are TRBV4-2 and TRBJ1-6; 7 bases line up with TRBD1. This TCR came from a man in his sixties with non-small cell lung cancer. Here the CDR3 reads CASSQAPLIRGDPAYNSPLHF. CDR3 coding DNA: TGTGCCAGCAGCCAAGCCCCCCTGATCAGGGGGGATCCCGCCTATAATTCACCCCTCCACTTT.